This TCR beta chain was obtained from a study of CD8+CD57+ T cells in acquired aplastic anemia. Study-wide points: Patients shared about 30 CD8+ CDR3 sequences with controls. Controls and patients did not differ significantly in CD8+ Simpson's diversity.

This clonotype came up once. What it binds is not known. Genomic DNA was employed as the template in profiling TCR beta VDJ and CDR3. TCRdb re-called the reads with MiXCR, one entry per CDR3 protein. Seen here are approximately 98,000 distinct CDR3 sequences, 55% to 70% observed once, and the top ten hold less than 75%. This CDR3 has 13 amino acids. Germline V gene data show CDR1 as KGHDR and CDR2 as SFDVKD. Trimming stripped 9 bases from V and 6 bases from J, with 13 bases between. Selection for sequencing was limited to patients who had shown CD8+CD57+ cell expansion by flow cytometry. Receipt of therapy had not occurred in any patient by the time of blood sampling.

The sample comprised sorted CD4+, CD8+, or CD8+CD57+ T cells (not recorded which) from PBMCs. The origin of this receptor is a human donor with aplastic anemia. The genes are TRBV24-1 and TRBJ2-2, with D unresolved. CDR3 sequence (DNA): TGTGCCACCCGCAAGTCCTTCGCCGGGGAGCTGTTTTTT. The encoded protein is CATRKSFAGELFF.